Following are 25 T cell receptor beta chains from one sample sequenced in a study of blood T cell repertoires in COVID-19. Assay used: immunoSEQ multiplex PCR; TCRdb lists only in-frame clones, some missing. The sample comprises about 370,000 clones, around 89% of which are singletons, and roughly 1% rests with the top ten. Sequenced input: PBMCs or T cells enriched from blood (not recorded which). The receptor set was obtained from a man aged 18 to 29 who had recovered from COVID-19.

About this clone itself: The junction departs from germline at one end; a sequencing error may be responsible. The chain is built from TRBV6-5 and TRBJ2-7; 11 bases line up with TRBD2. The CDR3 sequence is 13 residues long. Germline values: CDR1 MNHEY, CDR2 SVGAGI. The CDR3 DNA sequence: TGTGCCAGCAGCCCACCGGGACTAGCGGCTTATTTCTTC. The encoded protein is CASSPPGLAAYFF.

The chain uses TRBV1 and TRBJ2-1; the D call of TRBD2 is as the table states it, not checked on the DNA. TRBV1 is a listed pseudogene. The CDR3 has 18 residues. The CDR3 nucleotides read TGCACCAGCAGCCAAGAAAGTCGTGGAGCGGGGGGGGTCAATGAGCAGTTCTTC. It encodes CTSSQESRGAGGVNEQFF.

The J gene is TRBJ2-7, the V gene TRBV29-1, with a weak D call TRBD2 (5 bases). The CDR3 totals 12 residues. CDR1 is SQVTM, CDR2 ANQGSEA, per germline. The V and J ends lost 4 bases and 3 bases respectively, with 10 bases between them. CDR3 region: CSVVVALYEQYF. CDR3 nucleotide sequence: TGCAGCGTTGTTGTAGCGCTCTACGAGCAGTACTTC.

This chain links TRBV5-4 with TRBJ1-1; 12 positions match TRBD1. With V trimmed by 4 bases and J by 5 bases, 3 bases remained unmatched. CDR1 SGHNT and CDR2 YYREEE come from the germline V gene (reference sequence). The CDR3 extends over 14 amino acids. The CDR3 coding sequence is TGTGCCAGCAGCGGGACAGGGGGCCGAACTGAAGCTTTCTTT. Residues: CASSGTGGRTEAFF.

J is TRBJ2-7 and V is TRBV18; D perhaps matches TRBD2 (5 bases). Trimming removed 3 bases at V and 5 bases at J, with 20 bases between. Germline V lookup: CDR1 KGHSH, CDR2 LQKENI. This CDR3 region has 16 residues. The CDR3: CASSPYSRDSGDEQYF. CDR3 sequence (DNA): TGTGCCAGCTCACCCTATAGTCGGGATTCTGGAGACGAGCAGTACTTC.

This clone was picked up one time. The CDR3 region is CAISDPMGGQSQETQYF. In DNA form, the CDR3 reads TGTGCCATCAGTGACCCTATGGGGGGACAGAGTCAAGAGACCCAGTACTTC. The chain carries TRBV10-3 and TRBJ2-5; maybe TRBD1 (7 bases). The germline CDR1 and CDR2 sequences are ENHRY and SYGVKD. The CDR3 runs to 17 residues. V lost 3 bases, J lost 2 bases, and 19 bases lay in between.

The chain combines TRBV4-1 with TRBJ2-1; D not resolved. Germline CDR1 MGHRA, CDR2 YSYEKL. The CDR3 is 13 residues long. V was cut by 2 bases and J by 10 bases, with 12 bases left in between. This CDR3 is CASSQPRLSEQFF. Written as DNA, the CDR3 is TGCGCCAGCAGCCAACCCCGCCTAAGCGAGCAGTTCTTC.

The V call is TRBV19, the J call TRBJ2-1; 12 nucleotides match TRBD2. This CDR3 contains 15 residues. The junction had 9 bases not matched to a gene; V was cut back by 7 bases and J by 8 bases. From germline, CDR1 is LNHDA and CDR2 SQIVND (reference sequence). CDR3 nucleotide sequence: TGTGCCAGTAAATCGGGTCTAGCGGGGGGGGATGAGCAGTTCTTC. As protein: CASKSGLAGGDEQFF.

This clone occurred a few times. The V gene is TRBV5-1, the J gene TRBJ1-2; D not certain. Germline CDR1 SGHRS, CDR2 YFSETQ. V was clipped by 4 bases and J by 8 bases, with 18 bases between them. There are 14 residues in the CDR3. The CDR3 DNA is TGCGCCAGCAGCCAGAGGGCAGGCCATGAGGGCTACACCTTC. Protein product: CASSQRAGHEGYTF.

The chain links TRBV4-1 to TRBJ2-1, with a weak D call TRBD1 (5 bases). There are 15 residues in the CDR3. V was trimmed by 4 bases and J by 2 bases, leaving 12 bases between them. Germline CDR1 is MGHRA and CDR2 is YSYEKL. The CDR3 here is CASSPDRTAYNEQFF. The DNA of the CDR3 is TGCGCCAGCAGCCCCGACAGAACAGCCTACAATGAGCAGTTCTTC.

The chain has TRBV7-9 and TRBJ1-1, with TRBD1 as a possible D gene (6 bases). The CDR3 consists of 14 residues. Germline CDR1 and CDR2: SEHNR and FQNEAQ (reference sequence). The germline V and J ends were trimmed by 2 bases and 2 bases, with 9 bases remaining between them. CDR3 sequence: CASSLPGDNTEAFF. As DNA, the CDR3 is TGTGCCAGCAGCTTACCAGGGGACAACACTGAAGCTTTCTTT.

The gene calls are TRBV9 and TRBJ2-1; the match to TRBD1 covers 7 bases. With V trimmed by 1 base and J by 2 bases, 3 bases remained unmatched. The germline gives CDR1 SGDLS, CDR2 YYNGEE. The CDR3 consists of 15 residues. CDR3 nucleotides: TGTGCCAGCAGCGTACAACAGGGGACCTACAATGAGCAGTTCTTC. Its protein is CASSVQQGTYNEQFF.

The chain is built from TRBV29-1 and TRBJ2-1, with D unclear. The CDR3 contains 11 residues. Trimming shortened V by 7 bases and J by 2 bases, and 6 bases separated the two germline ends. Germline-derived CDR1 and CDR2 are SQVTM and ANQGSEA. CDR3: CSAKTYNEQFF. As DNA, the CDR3 is TGCAGCGCCAAAACCTACAATGAGCAGTTCTTC.

The chain joins TRBV3-1 (or the pseudogene TRBV3-2) to TRBJ2-7; D is uncertain. The ends were cut back, 2 bases at V and 7 bases at J, with 6 bases in the middle. The germline gives CDR1 LGHDT, CDR2 YNNKEL (reference sequence). The CDR3 has 11 amino acids. CDR3 nucleotide sequence: TGTGCCAGCAGCCAATTCAGGGAGCAGTACTTC. Encoded protein: CASSQFREQYF.

This chain joins TRBV24-1 and TRBJ1-4; 7 nucleotides agree with TRBD1. V lost 4 bases to trimming and J lost 4 bases; unmatched junction nucleotides: 8. Germline V gives CDR1 KGHDR, CDR2 SFDVKD. This CDR3 spans 16 amino acids. For the CDR3, the DNA is TGTGCCACCAGTGAGGGTACCGGGACAGATAATGAAAAACTGTTTTTT. Amino acids: CATSEGTGTDNEKLFF.

The rearrangement uses TRBV28 and TRBJ2-3, with 7 bases identical to TRBD2. The CDR3 has 13 residues. Germline V CDR1 and CDR2: MDHEN, SYDVKM. V gave up 8 bases and J gave up 0 bases; unmatched junction bases: 2. The CDR3 here is CASQRDSTDTQYF. Written as DNA, the CDR3 is TGTGCCAGCCAGCGGGACAGCACAGATACGCAGTATTTT.

For the CDR3, the DNA is TGTGCCAGCAGTTCAACCTACGAGCAGTACTTC. Protein product: CASSSTYEQYF. This sequence joins TRBV12-3 or TRBV12-4 and TRBJ2-7; D not certain. This CDR3 contains 11 residues. V dropped 4 bases and J dropped 2 bases, with 3 bases sitting between them.

This chain connects TRBV30 to TRBJ1-2; the D is unclear. This CDR3 has 11 residues. V lost 3 bases and J 2 bases, leaving 4 bases between the germline ends. Germline-derived CDR1 and CDR2 are GTSNPN and SVGIG (reference sequence). The CDR3 DNA reads TGTGCCTGGAGCCTGAACTATGGCTACACCTTC. The encoded protein is CAWSLNYGYTF.

J is TRBJ1-2 and V is TRBV2; 8 nucleotides line up with TRBD1. Germline trimming cut 6 bases from V and 4 bases from J; bases unmatched to any gene: 4. The CDR3 is made up of 13 amino acids. Germline CDR1 is SNHLY and CDR2 is FYNNEI. The CDR3: CASSSGGTYGYTF. CDR3 DNA sequence: TGTGCCAGCAGCTCAGGGGGCACCTATGGCTACACCTTC.

The V gene is TRBV29-1, the J gene TRBJ1-5; TRBD1 matches 8 bases. The J segment lost 3 bases and the V segment lost 6 bases, leaving 4 bases of the junction unmatched. The CDR3 runs 13 residues. Germline V gives CDR1 SQVTM, CDR2 ANQGSEA. The chain's CDR3 is CSVQGGPNQPQHF. The CDR3, as DNA: TGCAGCGTACAGGGGGGACCCAATCAGCCCCAGCATTTT.

The chain links TRBV9 to TRBJ2-1; 9 bases match TRBD1. CDR1 and CDR2 from the germline V gene are SGDLS and YYNGEE. This CDR3 spans 16 amino acids. Losses at the gene ends were 4 bases for V and 7 bases for J; bases not matched to a gene: 12. The CDR3 here is CASSPQSGQGGNEQFF. In DNA, the CDR3 is TGTGCCAGCAGCCCCCAGTCGGGACAGGGTGGAAATGAGCAGTTCTTC.

This chain uses TRBV5-1 with TRBJ2-5; D is perhaps TRBD1 (6 bases). This CDR3 has 18 amino acids. The germline V gene encodes CDR1 SGHRS and CDR2 YFSETQ. V lost 0 bases and J 1 base, leaving 19 bases between the germline ends. The chain's CDR3 is CASSLVGTSRSIQETQYF. In DNA, the CDR3 is TGCGCCAGCAGCTTGGTTGGGACATCCCGGTCAATCCAAGAGACCCAGTACTTC.

This clone was seen just once. The genes are TRBV7-6 and TRBJ2-7; 9 nucleotides align to TRBD1. The CDR3 is 17 amino acids. V trimming: 3 bases; J trimming: 3 bases; junction bases outside the gene matches: 12. CDR1 is SGHVS, CDR2 FNYEAQ, per germline. DNA of the CDR3: TGTGCCAGCAGCTTTTCCCCCCCCGGGACAGGGATCTACGAGCAGTACTTC. This encodes CASSFSPPGTGIYEQYF.

The CDR3 bases are TGTGCCAGCAGTCCGAGACAGGGGGAGGTCTACGAGCAGTACTTC. It specifies CASSPRQGEVYEQYF. The rearrangement joins TRBV27 to TRBJ2-7, with 9 nucleotides matching TRBD1. After removal of 5 bases from V and 3 bases from J, the junction contained 8 bases not matched to a gene. The CDR3 covers 15 residues. Germline-derived CDR1 and CDR2 are MNHEY and SMNVEV (reference sequence).

The chain recombines TRBV7-8 with TRBJ2-2, with TRBD2 identical over 12 bases. V was pared by 4 bases and J by 5 bases, with 5 bases of the junction left unmatched. Germline CDR1 SGHVS, CDR2 FQNEAQ. The CDR3 has 16 amino acids. The CDR3 DNA reads TGTGCCAGCAGCTCACATACTAGCGGGGGGACCGGGGAGCTGTTTTTT. Encoded protein: CASSSHTSGGTGELFF.